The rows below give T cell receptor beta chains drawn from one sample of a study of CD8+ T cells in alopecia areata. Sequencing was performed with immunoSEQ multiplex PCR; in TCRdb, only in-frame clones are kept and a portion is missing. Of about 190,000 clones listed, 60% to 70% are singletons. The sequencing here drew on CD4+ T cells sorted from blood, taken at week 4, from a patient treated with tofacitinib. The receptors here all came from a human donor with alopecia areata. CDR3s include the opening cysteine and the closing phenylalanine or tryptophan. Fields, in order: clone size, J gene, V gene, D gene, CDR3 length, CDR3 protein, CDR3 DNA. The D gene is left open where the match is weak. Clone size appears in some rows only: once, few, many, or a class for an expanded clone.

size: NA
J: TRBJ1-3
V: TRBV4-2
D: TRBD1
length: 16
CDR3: CASSQGAGGLGNTIYF
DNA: TGTGCCAGCAGCCAAGGAGCAGGGGGTCTTGGAAACACCATATATTTT

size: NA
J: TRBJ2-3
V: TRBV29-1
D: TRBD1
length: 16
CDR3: CGVEAGRDRGSDTQYF
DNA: TGCGGCGTTGAGGCTGGGCGGGACAGGGGCTCAGATACGCAGTATTTT

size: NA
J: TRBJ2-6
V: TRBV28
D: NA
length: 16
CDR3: CASSTQGDSGANVLTF
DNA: TGTGCCAGCAGTACCCAGGGCGACTCTGGGGCCAACGTCCTGACTTTC

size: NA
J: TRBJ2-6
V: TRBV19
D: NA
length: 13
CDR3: CASLRSGANVLTF
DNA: TGTGCCAGCCTCCGCTCTGGGGCCAACGTCCTGACTTTC

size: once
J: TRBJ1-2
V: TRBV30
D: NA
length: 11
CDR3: CAWSRTDRYTF
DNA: TGTGCCTGGAGTAGGACCGACCGCTACACCTTC

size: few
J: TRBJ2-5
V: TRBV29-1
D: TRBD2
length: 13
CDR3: CSVGAGGAETQYF
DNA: TGCAGCGTTGGAGCGGGGGGGGCAGAGACCCAGTACTTC

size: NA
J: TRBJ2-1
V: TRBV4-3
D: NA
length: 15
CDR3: CASSQHRGSYNEQFF
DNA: TGCGCCAGCAGCCAACATCGAGGATCGTACAATGAGCAGTTCTTC

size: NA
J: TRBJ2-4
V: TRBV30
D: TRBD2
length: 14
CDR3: CAWTVGGMGNIQYF
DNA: TGTGCCTGGACCGTCGGGGGGATGGGAAACATTCAGTACTTC

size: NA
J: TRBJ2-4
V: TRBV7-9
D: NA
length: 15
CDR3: CASSSTSPWASIQYF
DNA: TGTGCCAGCAGCTCCACATCCCCCTGGGCAAGTATTCAGTACTTC

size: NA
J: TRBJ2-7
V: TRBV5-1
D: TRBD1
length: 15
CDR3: CASSPGQLSSYEQYF
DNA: TGCGCCAGCAGCCCGGGACAGCTAAGCTCCTACGAGCAGTACTTC